These 9 T cell receptor beta chains share one sample of origin, sequenced in a study of T cell responses to AZD1222 COVID-19 vaccine. Sequencing was performed with immunoSEQ multiplex PCR; in TCRdb, only in-frame clones are kept and a portion is missing. The sample contains 130,000 to 150,000 clones, about 87% of which appear only once. This material consisted of peripheral blood, taken on day 0 of MenACWY control vaccination. The receptors come from an adult in good health.

The genes are TRBV27 and TRBJ2-6, with D uncertain. The V and J ends lost 4 bases and 4 bases respectively, with 8 bases between them. The CDR3 runs to 14 residues. From germline, CDR1 is MNHEY and CDR2 SMNVEV (reference sequence). The CDR3 sequence is CASSSGRGANVLTF. DNA for the CDR3: TGTGCCAGCAGTTCCGGTCGCGGGGCCAACGTCCTGACTTTC.

The chain carries TRBV19 and TRBJ2-1, with D tentatively TRBD1 or TRBD2 (6 bases each). The CDR3 spans 15 residues. Germline V gene lookup returns CDR1 LNHDA and CDR2 SQIVND (reference sequence). V lost 3 bases and J 4 bases, leaving 13 bases between the germline ends. DNA for the CDR3: TGTGCCAGTAGTATTGATCAGGGGACTTACAATGAGCAGTTCTTC. This encodes CASSIDQGTYNEQFF.

The chain uses TRBV29-1 and TRBJ2-1; TRBD1 might be the D (5 bases). Germline values: CDR1 SQVTM, CDR2 ANQGSEA. Trimming took 7 bases from V and 0 from J, leaving 16 bases between them. The CDR3 has 15 amino acids. Written as DNA, the CDR3 is TGCAGCGCGACAGCCCAAAGCTCCTCCTACAATGAGCAGTTCTTC. It encodes CSATAQSSSYNEQFF.

Here the CDR3 DNA reads TGCGCCAGCAGTCTACAGAGGGTTCGTGTCACTGAAGCTTTCTTT. The encoded protein is CASSLQRVRVTEAFF. The chain combines TRBV23-1 with TRBJ1-1; D remains unclear. TRBV23-1 is treated as an ORF (open reading frame) with a function not yet certain. CDR3 size: 15 residues. The germline V and J ends were trimmed by 4 bases and 4 bases, with 16 bases remaining between them.

The chain has TRBV5-1 and TRBJ1-1, with D perhaps matching TRBD1 (5 bases). V shed 1 base and J shed 2 bases, with 9 bases lying between them. The V gene's germline CDR1 is SGHRS and CDR2 YFSETQ. The CDR3 covers 14 residues. The CDR3 is CASSLIRDNTEAFF. The DNA for the CDR3 is TGCGCCAGCAGCTTGATCAGGGATAACACTGAAGCTTTCTTT.

This chain connects TRBV19 to TRBJ1-2; no reliable D call. This CDR3 spans 13 amino acids. CDR1 LNHDA and CDR2 SQIVND come from the germline V gene (reference sequence). V lost 11 bases to trimming and J lost 1 base, with 14 bases between them. DNA of the CDR3: TGTGCCTCAACTCCACAGAGTAACTATGGCTACACCTTC. Translation gives CASTPQSNYGYTF.

V and J are TRBV30 and TRBJ1-2, with no clear D. This CDR3 is built from 11 residues. V lost 8 bases to trimming and J lost 2 bases, with 9 bases between them. Per the germline V gene, CDR1 is GTSNPN and CDR2 is SVGIG (reference sequence). The CDR3 DNA is TGTGCCCGCGACAAGAACTATGGCTACACCTTC. This encodes CARDKNYGYTF.

The chain is built from TRBV18 and TRBJ2-3; TRBD1 aligns across 7 bases. V dropped 3 bases and J dropped 7; count of bases not matched to a gene: 7. The germline CDR1 and CDR2 sequences are KGHSH and LQKENI. There are 14 residues in the CDR3. CDR3 sequence (DNA): TGTGCCAGCTCACCGCAGAGGGGGCCTAATACGCAGTATTTT. Its protein is CASSPQRGPNTQYF.

The chain couples TRBV18 to TRBJ2-5; 7 bases are a match to TRBD2. With V trimmed by 6 bases and J by 2 bases, 6 bases remained unmatched. Germline V gene data show CDR1 as KGHSH and CDR2 as LQKENI. This CDR3 is built from 14 residues. The DNA for the CDR3 is TGTGCCAGCTCGCAGGCTAGCGGTCAAGAGACCCAGTACTTC. It specifies CASSQASGQETQYF.